This T cell receptor (beta chain) appears in the sequencing data of a study of post-analysis software for immune sequencing data. Study findings and constraints: Normalized Chao1 diversity was significantly reduced in patients versus controls. F measure clustering grouped samples strongly by preparation batch. Roughly 5 TRBV segments, including TRBV5-6, TRBV5-1 and TRBV20-1, were more frequent in patients than controls.

The CDR3 contains 14 residues. V was clipped by 6 bases and J by 0 bases, with 12 bases between them. Germline V lookup: CDR1 SQVTM, CDR2 ANQGSEA. Many counts were recorded for this clonotype. Its antigen is unknown. TCR beta libraries were prepared from cDNA with unique molecular identifiers. TCRdb reanalysed the PCR reads using MiXCR and keeps one entry per CDR3 protein. The data hold some 690,000 distinct CDR3 sequences, with around 27% observed a single time. Sample: blood. The chain joins TRBV29-1 to TRBJ2-1, with D hard to call. This TCR derives from a girl aged 10 to 17 with multiple sclerosis. The CDR3 sequence: CSVDRISSYNEQFF. CDR3 bases: TGCAGCGTCGATAGGATTAGCTCCTACAATGAGCAGTTCTTC.